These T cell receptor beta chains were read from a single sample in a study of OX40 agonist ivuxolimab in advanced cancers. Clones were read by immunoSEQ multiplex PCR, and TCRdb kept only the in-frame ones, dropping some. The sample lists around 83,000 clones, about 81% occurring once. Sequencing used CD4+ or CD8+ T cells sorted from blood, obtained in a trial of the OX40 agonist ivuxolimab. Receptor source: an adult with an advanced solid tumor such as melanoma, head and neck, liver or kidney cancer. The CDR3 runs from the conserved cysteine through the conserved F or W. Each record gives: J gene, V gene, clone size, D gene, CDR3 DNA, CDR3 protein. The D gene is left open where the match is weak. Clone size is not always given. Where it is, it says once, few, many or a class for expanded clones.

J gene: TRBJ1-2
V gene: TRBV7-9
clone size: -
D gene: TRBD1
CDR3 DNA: TGTGCCATCAGAGAGGACAGGAACTATGGCTACACCTTC
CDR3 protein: CAIREDRNYGYTF

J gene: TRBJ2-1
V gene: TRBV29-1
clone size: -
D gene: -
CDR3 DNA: TGCAGCGTCGACGACAGGAGGCTTGAGCAGTTCTTC
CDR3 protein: CSVDDRRLEQFF

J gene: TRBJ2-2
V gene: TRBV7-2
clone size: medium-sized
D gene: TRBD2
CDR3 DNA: TGTGCCAGCAGCTTATTCCGCCCAAGCGCGGGAGGGACCGGGGAGCTGTTTTTT
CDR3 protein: CASSLFRPSAGGTGELFF

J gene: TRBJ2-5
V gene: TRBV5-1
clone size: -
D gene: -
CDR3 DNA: TGCGCCAGCAGCTTTGAAGGTTCGGGGACCCAGTACTTC
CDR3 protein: CASSFEGSGTQYF

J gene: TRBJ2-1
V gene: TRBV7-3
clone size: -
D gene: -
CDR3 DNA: TGTGCCAGCAGCTTCGGGGGCTCGGGAAGTTTTCGGAATGAGCAGTTCTTC
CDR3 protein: CASSFGGSGSFRNEQFF

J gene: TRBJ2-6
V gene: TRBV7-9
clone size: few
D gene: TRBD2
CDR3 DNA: TGTGCCAGCAGCTTAGAGGGAGGGTTGGGGGCCAACGTCCTGACTTTC
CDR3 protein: CASSLEGGLGANVLTF

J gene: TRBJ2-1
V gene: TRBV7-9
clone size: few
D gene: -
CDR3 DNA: TGTGCCAGCAGCTTAGCCCAGGGGGGCTACAATGAGCAGTTCTTC
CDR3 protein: CASSLAQGGYNEQFF

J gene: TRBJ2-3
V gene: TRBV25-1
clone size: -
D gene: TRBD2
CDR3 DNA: TGTGCCAGCAGTGAACGGGGGGGCACAGATACGCAGTATTTT
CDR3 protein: CASSERGGTDTQYF

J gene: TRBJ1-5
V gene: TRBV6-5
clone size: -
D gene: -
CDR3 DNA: TGTGCCACCAAAGGACCCGATCAGCCCCAGCATTTT
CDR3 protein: CATKGPDQPQHF

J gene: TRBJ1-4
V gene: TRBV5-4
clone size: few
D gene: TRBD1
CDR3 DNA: TGTGCCAGCAGCCCGGGCCTAGGGGGCTCAGAGGAAAAACTGTTTTTT
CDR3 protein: CASSPGLGGSEEKLFF

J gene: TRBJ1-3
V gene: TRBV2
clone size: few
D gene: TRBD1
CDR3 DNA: TGTGCCAGCAGATCGCAGGGGGCTTCTGGAAACACCATATATTTT
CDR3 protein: CASRSQGASGNTIYF

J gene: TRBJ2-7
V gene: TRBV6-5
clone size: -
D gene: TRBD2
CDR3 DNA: TGTGCCAGCAGTTGGGAGGGACTACGGGAGCAGTACTTC
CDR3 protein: CASSWEGLREQYF

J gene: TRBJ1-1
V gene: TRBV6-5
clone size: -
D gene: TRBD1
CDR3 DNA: TGTGCCAGCAGTTTCGGGACAGGGAAGAACACTGAAGCTTTCTTT
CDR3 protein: CASSFGTGKNTEAFF

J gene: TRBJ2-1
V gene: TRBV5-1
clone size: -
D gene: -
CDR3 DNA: TGCGCCAGCAAGAGCCCCGGCGCCTACAATGAGCAGTTCTTC
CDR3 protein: CASKSPGAYNEQFF

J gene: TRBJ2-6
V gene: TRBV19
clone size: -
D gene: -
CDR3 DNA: TGTGCCAGTAGCTCGGAGGGGCTCCGGTCCGGTGGGGCCAACGTCCTGACTTTC
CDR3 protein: CASSSEGLRSGGANVLTF

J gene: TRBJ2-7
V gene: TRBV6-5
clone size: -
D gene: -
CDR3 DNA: TGTGCCAGCCGTAAACCTGGACAGGCGGGGGAGCAGTACTTC
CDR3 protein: CASRKPGQAGEQYF

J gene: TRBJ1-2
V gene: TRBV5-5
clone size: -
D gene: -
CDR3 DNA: TGTGCCAGCAGCTTCTTTCCCGGGGTAGGGGGGACGGTGGATGGCTACACCTTC
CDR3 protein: CASSFFPGVGGTVDGYTF

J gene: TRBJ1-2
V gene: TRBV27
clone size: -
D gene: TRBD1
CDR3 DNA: TGTGCCTCCCGGACAGGGAGTTTAAGCTACACCTTC
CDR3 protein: CASRTGSLSYTF

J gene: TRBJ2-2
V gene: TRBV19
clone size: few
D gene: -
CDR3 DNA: TGTGCCAGTAAAGGGTGGGGGGACACCGGGGAGCTGTTTTTT
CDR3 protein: CASKGWGDTGELFF

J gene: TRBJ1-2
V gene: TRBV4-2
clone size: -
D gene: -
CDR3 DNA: TGTGCCAGCAGCCAAGACCCCCGGGACACCTATGGCTACACCTTC
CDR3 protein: CASSQDPRDTYGYTF